The rows below give T cell receptor beta chains drawn from one sample of a study of T cell changes during pregnancy in multiple sclerosis. Clones were sequenced by immunoSEQ multiplex PCR, and TCRdb holds only the in-frame ones, with some missing. The sample consists of approximately 50,000 clones, about 90% of them appearing once. The sample consisted of CD8+ T cells from peripheral blood mononuclear cells, taken after pregnancy. The receptors were sampled from a female donor with multiple sclerosis, enrolled in a pregnancy study. The CDR3 runs from the conserved cysteine through the conserved F or W. Each record gives: D gene, J gene, clone size, V gene, CDR3 length, CDR3 DNA, CDR3 protein. The D gene is left open where the match is weak. Expanded clones get a size class; other rows say once, few or many, or leave the size out.

>-|TRBJ1-2|-|TRBV2|14
TGTGCCAGCAGTCAGCTTCAGGGGAACTATGGCTACACCTTC
CASSQLQGNYGYTF
>-|TRBJ1-3|-|TRBV6-1|14
TGTGCCAGCAGTGCCAACGTGGAGGGAAACACCATATATTTT
CASSANVEGNTIYF
>TRBD1|TRBJ2-7|-|TRBV15|15
TGTGCCACCAGCAGAGATTTCGGACAGGGGGTTGAGCAGTACTTC
CATSRDFGQGVEQYF
>-|TRBJ1-1|-|TRBV19|12
TGTGCCAGTAGTCAGGGGCACACTGAAGCTTTCTTT
CASSQGHTEAFF
>TRBD1|TRBJ2-5|-|TRBV13|14
TGTGCCAGCAGCGCCGGGACAGGGCAAGAGACCCAGTACTTC
CASSAGTGQETQYF
>TRBD1|TRBJ2-5|-|TRBV27|15
TGTGCCAGCAGTAGGACAGGGCAGCAGGTAGAGACCCAGTACTTC
CASSRTGQQVETQYF
>-|TRBJ1-1|-|TRBV5-1|14
TGCGCCAGCAGCCCAGCCGGAGCGAACACTGAAGCTTTCTTT
CASSPAGANTEAFF
>TRBD1|TRBJ1-2|once|TRBV5-1|14
TGCGCCAGCAGCTCGGCCGGGACAGGGTATGGCTACACCTTC
CASSSAGTGYGYTF
>-|TRBJ1-5|-|TRBV19|15
TGTGCCAGTAGTTGGGGGGAGAGTAGCAATCAGCCCCAGCATTTT
CASSWGESSNQPQHF
>-|TRBJ1-2|-|TRBV4-1|15
TGCGCCAGCAGCCAAGAGCCGGAGACTATCTATGGCTACACCTTC
CASSQEPETIYGYTF
>TRBD2|TRBJ2-3|-|TRBV12-5|18
TGTGCTAGTGGTTTGGCCCTGACTAGCGGGGGGGCCCCAGATACGCAGTATTTT
CASGLALTSGGAPDTQYF
>-|TRBJ1-4|-|TRBV12-5|15
TGTGCTAGTGCAGAGGGAGTGAAGACTAATGAAAAACTGTTTTTT
CASAEGVKTNEKLFF
>-|TRBJ1-2|-|TRBV29-1|10
TGCAGCGTTGTGGGAGATGGCTACACCTTC
CSVVGDGYTF
>-|TRBJ2-7|-|TRBV7-8|15
TGTGCCAGCAGCTTAGTAAGCGGGTCCCAGGGTGAGCAGTACTTC
CASSLVSGSQGEQYF
>-|TRBJ1-1|-|TRBV27|14
TGTGCCAGCCTTGGCCCAGGGCAGAACACTGAAGCTTTCTTT
CASLGPGQNTEAFF
>TRBD2|TRBJ2-1|-|TRBV4-1|17
TGCGCCAGCAGCCAAGTGTCTAGCGGGGGGTCCGGGTATGAGCAGTTCTTC
CASSQVSSGGSGYEQFF
>-|TRBJ2-3|-|TRBV5-1|16
TGCGCCAGCAGCCTCCAACAGGGTGTTGGCACAGATACGCAGTATTTT
CASSLQQGVGTDTQYF
>-|TRBJ2-1|once|TRBV5-4|16
TGTGCCAGCAGCTCACTGTCGGGTGGCTCCTACAATGAGCAGTTCTTC
CASSSLSGGSYNEQFF
>-|TRBJ1-2|-|TRBV6-4|17
TGTGCCAGCAGTGACTCGAGCCCCGGGGTAGGGATAGATGGCTACACCTTC
CASSDSSPGVGIDGYTF
>-|TRBJ2-1|once|TRBV6-1|15
TGTGCCAGCAGTAGGGGGGGCCTAGACGCCAATGAGCAGTTCTTC
CASSRGGLDANEQFF
>TRBD2|TRBJ2-1|-|TRBV6-4|17
TGTGCCAGCAGTGACAACGGGGGGACTAGCTCCTACAATGAGCAGTTCTTC
CASSDNGGTSSYNEQFF
>-|TRBJ1-1|-|TRBV6-6|12
TGTGCCAGCAGTTACCACACCTCTGAAGCTTTCTTT
CASSYHTSEAFF
>-|TRBJ2-3|few|TRBV10-1|12
TGCGCCAGCCCCAGGGATACAGATACGCAGTATTTT
CASPRDTDTQYF
>TRBD1|TRBJ2-7|-|TRBV14|14
TGTGCCAGCAGCCGACAGGGGGCTAACTACGAGCAGTACTTC
CASSRQGANYEQYF
>-|TRBJ1-1|-|TRBV11-2|13
TGTGCCAGCAGCTTAGGCGGGGACACTGAAGCTTTCTTT
CASSLGGDTEAFF
>-|TRBJ1-4|-|TRBV4-1|18
TGCGCCAGCAGCCCACAATCGGACATGCTTGGGACTAATGAAAAACTGTTTTTT
CASSPQSDMLGTNEKLFF
>TRBD1|TRBJ1-2|-|TRBV9|14
TGTGCCGGGGACCGGACAGGGAGTAACTATGGCTACACCTTC
CAGDRTGSNYGYTF
>-|TRBJ1-1|-|TRBV5-6|15
TGTGCCAGCAGCCCCGCCCCCGTAATGACAAATGAAGCTTTCTTT
CASSPAPVMTNEAFF
>-|TRBJ1-1|-|TRBV11-1|15
TGTGCCAGCAGCTTAATGGGGGCAGGGAACACTGAAGCTTTCTTT
CASSLMGAGNTEAFF
>TRBD2|TRBJ2-5|medium-sized|TRBV5-5|14
TGTGCCAGCTGGAAGCGGGAGGGACAAGAGACCCAGTACTTC
CASWKREGQETQYF
>-|TRBJ1-2|once|TRBV5-6|13
TGTGCCAGCCGCGATTCGTTCCACTATGGCTACACCTTC
CASRDSFHYGYTF
>-|TRBJ1-4|few|TRBV5-1|16
TGCGCCAGCAGCTTTGAACTGGGGACATTTGATCGGGAACTGTTTTTT
CASSFELGTFDRELFF
>TRBD2|TRBJ2-3|-|TRBV4-1|17
TGCGCCAGCAGCCAAGATTTGAGCGGGGTCGGCACAGATACGCAGTATTTT
CASSQDLSGVGTDTQYF
>-|TRBJ1-5|-|TRBV19|17
TGTGCCAGTAGTGACCACCCAAGGACAGACTCTATCGAGCCCCAGCATTTT
CASSDHPRTDSIEPQHF
>-|TRBJ1-5|-|TRBV4-2|16
TGTGCCAGCAGCCAAGATGCGCAGGGAACCGATCAGCCCCAGCATTTT
CASSQDAQGTDQPQHF
>-|TRBJ2-1|-|TRBV6-1|13
TGTGCCAGCAGTGAACCGAGTTACAATGAGCAGTTCTTC
CASSEPSYNEQFF
>-|TRBJ1-1|once|TRBV7-6|14
TGTGCCAGCAGCGCGGGGGGTCCGAACACTGAAGCTTTCTTT
CASSAGGPNTEAFF